This T cell receptor beta chain was obtained from a study of blood T cell repertoires in COVID-19. Background on the study: Researchers got acute and convalescent COVID-19 samples from the United States, Italy and Spain.

V was shortened by 2 bases and J by 4 bases, with 6 bases between the two germline ends. The CDR3 sequence is 12 residues long. Assay: immunoSEQ multiplex PCR; the TCRdb copy retains only in-frame clones and omits some. Of tens of thousands of clones in the sample, 85% to 90% were seen once. The sample consisted of peripheral blood. The genes are TRBV12-3 or TRBV12-4 and TRBJ2-7; D call uncertain. The receptor comes from a human donor in a cohort sampled during active COVID-19. The DNA of the CDR3 is TGTGCCAGCAGTTTAACCAGATACGAGCAGTACTTC. It codes for CASSLTRYEQYF.